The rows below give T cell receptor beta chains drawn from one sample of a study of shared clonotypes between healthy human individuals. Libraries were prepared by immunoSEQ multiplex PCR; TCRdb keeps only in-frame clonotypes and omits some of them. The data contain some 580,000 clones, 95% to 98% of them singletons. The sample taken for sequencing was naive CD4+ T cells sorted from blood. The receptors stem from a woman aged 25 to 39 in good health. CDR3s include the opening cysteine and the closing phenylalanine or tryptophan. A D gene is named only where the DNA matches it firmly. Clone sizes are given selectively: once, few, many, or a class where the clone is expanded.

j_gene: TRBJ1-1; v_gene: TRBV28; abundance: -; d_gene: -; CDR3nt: TGTGCCAGCAGTTCCTCGGCGGCGGGGGGACCCACTGAAGCTTTCTTT; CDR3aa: CASSSSAAGGPTEAFF
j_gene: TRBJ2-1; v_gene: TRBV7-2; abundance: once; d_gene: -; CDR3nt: TGTGCCAGCAGCTCAGAGACGGGGGCGGTTCAAAATGAGCAGTTCTTC; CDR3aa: CASSSETGAVQNEQFF
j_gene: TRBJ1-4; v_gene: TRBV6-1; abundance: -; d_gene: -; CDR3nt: TGTGCCAGCAGCCTCGTCCCTAATGAAAAACTGTTTTTT; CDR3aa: CASSLVPNEKLFF
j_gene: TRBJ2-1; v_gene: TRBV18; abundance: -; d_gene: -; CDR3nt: TGTGCCAGCTCACCGGAGGCAGGGGCGCAGAATGAGCAGTTCTTC; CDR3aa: CASSPEAGAQNEQFF
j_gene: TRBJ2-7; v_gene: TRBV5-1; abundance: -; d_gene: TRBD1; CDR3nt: TGCGCCAGCAGCCTGACAGGGGACGAGCAGTACTTC; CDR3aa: CASSLTGDEQYF
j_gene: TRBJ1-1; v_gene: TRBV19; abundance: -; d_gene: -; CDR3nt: TGTGCCAGTAGTATCCGTTATGAGGGGGGAACTGAAGCTTTCTTT; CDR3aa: CASSIRYEGGTEAFF
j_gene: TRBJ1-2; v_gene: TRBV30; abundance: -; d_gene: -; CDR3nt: TGTGCCTGGACCCCGGGGGCGGGAGGCTACACCTTC; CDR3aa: CAWTPGAGGYTF
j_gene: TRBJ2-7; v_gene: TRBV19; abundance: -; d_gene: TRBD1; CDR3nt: TGTGCCAGTAGTCTAGGGACAGGGGGCGCGAAATCCTACGAGCAGTACTTC; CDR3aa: CASSLGTGGAKSYEQYF
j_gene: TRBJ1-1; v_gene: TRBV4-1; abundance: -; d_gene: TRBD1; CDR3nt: TGCGCCAGCAGCCGGACAGGGGACACTGAAGCTTTCTTT; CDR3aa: CASSRTGDTEAFF
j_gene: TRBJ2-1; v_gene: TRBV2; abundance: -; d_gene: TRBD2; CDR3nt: TGTGCCAGAAGCTTGACTAGCGGAGGGGGACCCTACAATGAGCAGTTCTTC; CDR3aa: CARSLTSGGGPYNEQFF
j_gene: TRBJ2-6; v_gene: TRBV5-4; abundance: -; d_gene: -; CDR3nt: TGTGCCAGCAGTCCTGGGGGGTATGGGGCCAACGTCCTGACTTTC; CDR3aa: CASSPGGYGANVLTF
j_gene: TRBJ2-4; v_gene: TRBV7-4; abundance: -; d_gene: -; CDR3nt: TGTGCCAGCAGCTTAAGTTCAGGGCCTCAAGCCAAAAACATTCAGTACTTC; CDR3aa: CASSLSSGPQAKNIQYF
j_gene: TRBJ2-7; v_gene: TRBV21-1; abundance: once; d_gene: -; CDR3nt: TGTGCCAGCAGCAAAGTTGGGGGTATTTATCGGGGAACCTACGAGCAGTACTTC; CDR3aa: CASSKVGGIYRGTYEQYF
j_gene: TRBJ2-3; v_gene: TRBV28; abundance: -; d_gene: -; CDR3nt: TGTGCCAGCAGCAAAATCGACAGAGCCACAGATACGCAGTATTTT; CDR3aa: CASSKIDRATDTQYF
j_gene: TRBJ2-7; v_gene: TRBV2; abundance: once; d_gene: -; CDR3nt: TGTGCCAGCTCCCCACAGGAATACGAGCAGTACTTC; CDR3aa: CASSPQEYEQYF
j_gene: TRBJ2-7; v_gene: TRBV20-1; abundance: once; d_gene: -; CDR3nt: TGCAGTGCTTTGTGGAGGGAGCAGTACTTC; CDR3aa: CSALWREQYF
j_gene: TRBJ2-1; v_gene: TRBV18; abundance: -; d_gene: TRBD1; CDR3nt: TGTGCCAGCTCAACCGGGACAGGGAGTAATGAGCAGTTCTTC; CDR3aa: CASSTGTGSNEQFF
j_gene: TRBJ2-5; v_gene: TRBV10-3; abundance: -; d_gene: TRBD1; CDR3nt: TGTGCCATCAGTCGGGACAGCCAAGAGACCCAGTACTTC; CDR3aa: CAISRDSQETQYF